This T cell receptor (beta chain) stems from a study of Tregs in tolerant kidney transplant recipients. The protocol was immunoSEQ multiplex PCR, while the TCRdb copy is restricted to in-frame clones and leaves out a portion. Of 100,000 to 120,000 clones listed, nearly 90% are singletons. Thawed PBMCs were FACS-sorted into unstimulated CD4+CD25+CD127- regulatory T cells, CD4+CD25- non-regulatory cells, CD4 and CD8 cells. Germline V gives CDR1 SGHKS, CDR2 YYEKEE (reference sequence). CDR3 length: 13 amino acids. V was shortened by 4 bases and J by 4 bases, with 11 bases between the two germline ends. The V call is TRBV5-5, the J call TRBJ1-2, with a weak D call TRBD1 (5 bases). This sequence originates from a human donor who received a combined kidney and bone marrow transplant. The sample consisted of CD4+ T cells from blood, taken before the transplant. The chain's CDR3 is CASSRRVPYGYTF. The DNA for the CDR3 is TGTGCCAGCAGCCGCAGGGTGCCCTATGGCTACACCTTC.